This T cell receptor (beta chain) came from a study of circulating CD8 cells and anti-PD-1 response in melanoma. Four subsets defined by PD-1 and/or TIGIT were sorted from live CD3+CD8+TCRalphabeta+ cells. Each library started from roughly 15 ng of total RNA using the QIAseq Immune Repertoire TCR panel. TCRdb reprocessed the reads via MiXCR and lists one record per CDR3 protein. The sample records approximately 500 distinct CDR3 sequences, approximately 8% being singletons. This clonotype is termed medium-sized. CDR3 size: 14 residues. The V segment lost 6 bases and the J segment 0 bases; nucleotides outside the gene matches: 5. In germline, CDR1 is DFQATT, CDR2 SNEGSKA (reference sequence).

The V call is TRBV20-1, the J call TRBJ2-7; 10 positions agree with TRBD2. The sample was CD8+ T cells from PBMCs, taken at baseline or after one month of anti-PD-1 therapy (not recorded which). The sequence came from a human donor with melanoma. The DNA of the CDR3 is TGCAGTGCGACCGGGACTAGCGTCTCCTACGAGCAGTACTTC. Its protein product is CSATGTSVSYEQYF.